One and the same sample provided the 10 T cell receptor beta chains below, sequenced in a study of blood T cell repertoires in COVID-19 (dated by TCRdb to 2020 to 2021). The method was the immunoSEQ multiplex PCR assay. Drawn from immuneACCESS, this table holds only the in-frame rearrangements with V and J called that TCRdb kept. Clones are partly lost; checked studies trace under half to an unresolved V gene and leave the rest unexplained. The sample table shows some 39,000 clones, and approximately 85% are seen once. 3.5% to 5% of the sample belongs to the ten largest clones. The specimen was peripheral blood. The receptors stem from a man between 60 and 75 years old with acute or convalescent COVID-19.

This clone showed up just once. The chain recombines TRBV10-3 with TRBJ2-1; possible D gene TRBD2, 6 bases. The germline CDR1 and CDR2 sequences are ENHRY and SYGVKD. Deletions cut 6 bases from V and 5 bases from J, with 11 bases between. The CDR3 contains 13 residues. CDR3 sequence reads: CAISKRLDNEQFF. DNA for the CDR3: TGTGCCATCAGCAAAAGACTAGACAATGAGCAGTTCTTC.

This clone showed up just once. This sequence joins TRBV6-5 and TRBJ2-4; weak D call: TRBD2 (5 bases). CDR1 and CDR2 (germline): MNHEY, SVGAGI. The CDR3 sequence is 13 residues long. Trimming stripped 2 bases from V and 9 bases from J, with 11 bases between. In DNA form, the CDR3 reads TGTGCCAGCAGTTACGGCGGAGGAAGCATTCAGTACTTC. This sequence encodes CASSYGGGSIQYF.

The V and J genes are TRBV28 and TRBJ1-1, with D unresolved. This CDR3 is 12 amino acids long. The germline V gene has CDR1 MDHEN and CDR2 SYDVKM. The germline V and J ends were trimmed by 1 base and 6 bases, with 6 bases remaining between them. CDR3 loop: CASSLSRAEAFF. Here the CDR3 DNA reads TGTGCCAGCAGTTTATCCCGCGCTGAAGCTTTCTTT.

This sequence joins TRBV19 and TRBJ1-5; D is perhaps TRBD1 (6 bases). V was trimmed by 9 bases and J by 7 bases, leaving 13 bases between them. The CDR3 has 12 amino acids. Germline CDR1 is LNHDA and CDR2 is SQIVND (reference sequence). The DNA of the CDR3 is TGTGCCAGGAGGACAGTAGGCCAGCCCCAGCATTTT. Its protein product is CARRTVGQPQHF.

This chain uses TRBV5-1 with TRBJ2-7; 12 bases are a match to TRBD1. Germline V lookup: CDR1 SGHRS, CDR2 YFSETQ. This CDR3 region has 17 residues. With 4 bases clipped from V and 0 bases from J, the junction kept 8 bases outside the gene matches. The CDR3 loop reads CASSPGTGGFSSYEQYF. CDR3 DNA: TGCGCCAGCAGCCCGGGGACAGGGGGCTTTAGCTCCTACGAGCAGTACTTC.

With regard to this clone: An end of the junction differs from the germline gene, which may be a read error. The chain combines TRBV11-2 with TRBJ2-7; D is unclear. Germline loops: CDR1 SGHAT, CDR2 FQNNGV. The CDR3 has 13 residues. CDR3 loop: CASSLDLSGVPGF. Here the CDR3 DNA reads TGTGCCAGCAGCTTAGATCTAAGTGGAGTCCCGGGCTTC.

This chain joins TRBV6-4 and TRBJ2-1; 9 bases line up with TRBD2. The ends lost 5 bases at V and 7 bases at J; junction bases unmatched: 12. Germline values: CDR1 MRHNA, CDR2 SNTAGT. This CDR3 contains 16 residues. The chain's CDR3 is CASSLVSSGIGNEQFF. DNA for the CDR3: TGTGCCAGCAGTTTGGTTTCTAGCGGGATTGGGAATGAGCAGTTCTTC.

The CDR3 protein is CAISAPATANYGYTF. The DNA of the CDR3 is TGTGCCATCAGTGCCCCGGCAACAGCTAACTATGGCTACACCTTC. This chain uses TRBV10-3 with TRBJ1-2; the D is unclear. The CDR3 has 15 amino acids. V lost 4 bases, J lost 0 bases, and 12 bases lay in between. Germline lookup yields CDR1 ENHRY and CDR2 SYGVKD.

The rearrangement joins TRBV7-9 to TRBJ1-1, with 8 bases aligning to TRBD1. Trimming at V came to 2 bases and at J to 1 base, leaving 3 bases not matched to a gene. The CDR3 runs 15 residues. Looked up from germline, CDR1 is SEHNR and CDR2 is FQNEAQ (reference sequence). The CDR3: CASSLFGQGNTEAFF. CDR3 nucleotides: TGTGCCAGCAGCTTATTCGGACAGGGGAACACTGAAGCTTTCTTT.

The rearrangement links TRBV3-1 (or the pseudogene TRBV3-2) to TRBJ1-1; D unresolved. This CDR3 comprises 12 residues. The V and J ends lost 2 bases and 10 bases respectively, with 11 bases between them. Germline assignment: CDR1 LGHDT and CDR2 YNNKEL (reference sequence). The CDR3 region is CASSQSALGAFF. CDR3 DNA sequence: TGTGCCAGCAGCCAAAGCGCCCTGGGAGCTTTCTTT.